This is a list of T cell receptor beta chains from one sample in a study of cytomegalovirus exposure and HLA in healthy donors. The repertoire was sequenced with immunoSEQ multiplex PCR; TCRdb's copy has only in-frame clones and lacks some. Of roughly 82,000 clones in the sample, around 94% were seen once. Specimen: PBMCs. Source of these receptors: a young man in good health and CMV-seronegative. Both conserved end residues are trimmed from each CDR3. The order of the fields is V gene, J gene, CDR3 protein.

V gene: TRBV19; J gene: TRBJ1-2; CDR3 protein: ASSLAGTGGYGYT
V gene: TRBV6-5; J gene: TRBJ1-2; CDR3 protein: ASSSGTPSYGYT
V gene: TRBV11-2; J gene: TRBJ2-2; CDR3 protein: ASRAAPGTSGAREGELF
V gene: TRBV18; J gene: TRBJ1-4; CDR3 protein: ASATPGGEKLF
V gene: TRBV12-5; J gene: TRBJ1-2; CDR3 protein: ASGLVPGGSAARGYT
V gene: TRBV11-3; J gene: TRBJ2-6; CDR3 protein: ASSWGGTSGANVLT
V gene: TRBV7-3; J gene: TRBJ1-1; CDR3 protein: ASSLNRVGNTEAF
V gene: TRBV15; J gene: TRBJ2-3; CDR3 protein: ATSRDLNRILNTDTQY
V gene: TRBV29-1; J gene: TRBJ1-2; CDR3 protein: SVGREFDRYGFYGYT
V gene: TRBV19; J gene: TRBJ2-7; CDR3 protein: ASSWTSGRDEQY
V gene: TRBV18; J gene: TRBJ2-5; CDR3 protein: ASSPRGETQY
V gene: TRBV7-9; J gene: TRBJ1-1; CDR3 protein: ASSSQGSTEAF
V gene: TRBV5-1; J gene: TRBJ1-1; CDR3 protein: ASSFSGMNTEAF
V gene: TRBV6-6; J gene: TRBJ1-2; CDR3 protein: ASKAGDRGLRGYT
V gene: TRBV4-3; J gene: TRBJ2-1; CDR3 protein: ASSREPGLAGPEEQF
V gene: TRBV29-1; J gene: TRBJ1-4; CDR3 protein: SVDKIGDNEKLF
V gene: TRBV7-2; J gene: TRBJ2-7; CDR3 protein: ASSLAGTSVLAGSYEQY
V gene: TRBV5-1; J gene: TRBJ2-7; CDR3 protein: ASSLDPVYEQY
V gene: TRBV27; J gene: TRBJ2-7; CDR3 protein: ASSLWPGSYEQY
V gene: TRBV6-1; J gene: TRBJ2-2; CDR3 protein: ASSERESGELF
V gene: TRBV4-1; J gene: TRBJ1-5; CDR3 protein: ASSQVGGGHNQPQH
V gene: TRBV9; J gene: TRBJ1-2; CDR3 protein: ASSVDGTGGGGYT
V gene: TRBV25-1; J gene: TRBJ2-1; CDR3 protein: ASSVFYSSTFYNEQF
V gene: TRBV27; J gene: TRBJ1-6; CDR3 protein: ASSLLGTGGESPLH
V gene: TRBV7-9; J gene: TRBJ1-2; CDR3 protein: ASSLPGDRGYGYT
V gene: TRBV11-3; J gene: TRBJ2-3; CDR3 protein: ASSLGLAGDSDTQY
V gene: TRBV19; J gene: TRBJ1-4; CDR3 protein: ASSRRLYEKLF
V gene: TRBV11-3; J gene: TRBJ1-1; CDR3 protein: ASSSQGALNTEAF
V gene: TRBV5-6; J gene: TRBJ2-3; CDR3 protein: ASSSQGEDTDTQY
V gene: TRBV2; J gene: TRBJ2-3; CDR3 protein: ASSEDRGADTQY
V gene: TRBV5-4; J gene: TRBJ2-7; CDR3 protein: ASSLGGGVGEQY
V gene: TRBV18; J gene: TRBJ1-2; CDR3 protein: ASSPSATNMGYT
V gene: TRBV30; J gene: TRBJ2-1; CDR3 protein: AWGTSGSSYNEQF
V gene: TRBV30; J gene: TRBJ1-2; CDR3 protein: AWSVLVGYT
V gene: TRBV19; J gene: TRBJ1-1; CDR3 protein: ASSIRDRGYTEAF
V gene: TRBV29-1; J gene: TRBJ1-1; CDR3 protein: SVGARVGNTEAF
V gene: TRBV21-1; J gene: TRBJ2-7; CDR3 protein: ASSKYLTLDRCHYEQY
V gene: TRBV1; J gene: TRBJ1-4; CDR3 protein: TSSQDDCGDREDEKLF
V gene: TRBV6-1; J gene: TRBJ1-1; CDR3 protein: ASSEMGGRWAF
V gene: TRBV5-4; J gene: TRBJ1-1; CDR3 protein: ASSLRGTNTEAF
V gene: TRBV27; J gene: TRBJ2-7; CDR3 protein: ATAGGSHQEQY
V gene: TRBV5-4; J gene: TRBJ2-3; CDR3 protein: ASSLGLAGSDTQY
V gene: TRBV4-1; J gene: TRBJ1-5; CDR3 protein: ASSRSPGDRGYSNQPQH
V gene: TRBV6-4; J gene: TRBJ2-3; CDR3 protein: ASSVSGRDTQY
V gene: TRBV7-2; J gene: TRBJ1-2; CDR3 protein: ASSFNQGTARILYT
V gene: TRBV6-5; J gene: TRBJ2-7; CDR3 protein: ASSYYTGYEQY
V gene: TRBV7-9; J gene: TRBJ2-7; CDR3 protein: ASSPAWDRDYEQY
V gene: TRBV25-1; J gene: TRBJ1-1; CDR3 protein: ATATRGTEAF
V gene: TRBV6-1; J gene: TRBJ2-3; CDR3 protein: ASSLEAGGDTQY
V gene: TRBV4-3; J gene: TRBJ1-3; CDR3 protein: ASSQDIRGGDGNTIY
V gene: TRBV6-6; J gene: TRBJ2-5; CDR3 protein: ASRQGLLNETQY
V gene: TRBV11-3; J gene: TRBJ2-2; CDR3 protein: ASEEGRAGVGTGELF
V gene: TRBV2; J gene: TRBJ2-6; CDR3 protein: ASSLTGTGAGYSGANVLT
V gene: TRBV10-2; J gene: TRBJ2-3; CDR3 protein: ASCRGAGVTDTQY
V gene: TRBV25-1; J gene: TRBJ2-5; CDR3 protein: ASSDGPGRGETQY
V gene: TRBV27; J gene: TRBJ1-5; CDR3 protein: ASSPTGGNQPQH
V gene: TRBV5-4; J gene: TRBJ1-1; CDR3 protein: ASSLVVNTEAF
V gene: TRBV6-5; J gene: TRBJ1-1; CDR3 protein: ASSLGQGKAF
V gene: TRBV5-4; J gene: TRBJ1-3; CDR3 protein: ASSLVGQERENTIY
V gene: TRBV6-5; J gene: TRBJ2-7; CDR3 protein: ASTPRGDSSYEQY